Reported below is one TCR beta chain. Antigen unknown. This specimen comes from a study of T cells in localized non-small cell lung cancer. Findings of the study overall: Uninvolved adjacent lung had higher T cell clonality than tumor and all other tissues. The study sequenced only one region of the tumor. As a result, intratumor heterogeneity could not be excluded and remains possible. The appearance of a median about 60 of the top 100 tumor clones was seen in adjacent lung. A denser population of T cells in blood accompanied longer overall survival.

The protocol was immunoSEQ multiplex PCR, while the TCRdb copy is restricted to in-frame clones and leaves out a portion. The sample has under 150,000 clones, 80% to 90% seen once; the top ten hold roughly 1.8%. The clonotype was recovered from a female donor older than 55 with stage I lung adenocarcinoma. The sequencing used peripheral blood, collected before any cancer treatment.

The CDR3 is CASSPGASGRSEQYF. CDR3 DNA sequence: TGTGCCAGCAGCCCAGGGGCTAGCGGGAGGTCCGAGCAGTACTTC. The chain employs TRBV9 and TRBJ2-7; 11 bases are a match to TRBD2. CDR1 and CDR2 from the germline V gene are SGDLS and YYNGEE. This CDR3 is 15 amino acids long. After removal of 4 bases from V and 6 bases from J, the junction contained 9 bases not matched to a gene.